Listed here is a single T cell receptor beta chain. The data derive from a study of molecular identifiers for immune sequencing clone quantification. Overall study context: Within a replicate experiment, RNA obtained from either roughly 20,000 or 100,000 naive CD8 cells was divided into five aliquots, and four of those aliquots were then sequenced.

Generation of bulk TCR libraries relied on previously described methods and listed TCR primers. TCRdb re-called the PCR reads with MiXCR, one entry per CDR3 protein. The table records about 97,000 distinct CDR3 sequences, about 35% of them present only once. Every naive CD8 library was made from between roughly 20,000 and 1,000,000 sorted cells with 10%, 30% or 50% RNA. Sorting selected naive CD8 T cells with a CD8+CD4-CCR7+CD45RA+ phenotype. V gave up 4 bases and J gave up 1 base, with 16 bases separating them. The CDR3 runs 16 residues. Germline loops: CDR1 SGHRS, CDR2 YFSETQ. The sequencing sample was made of naive CD8+ T cells from blood, with Jurkat cell RNA spiked in. Subset described: FACS-sorted CD8+CD4-CCR7+CD45RA+ naive T cells. The chain carries TRBV5-1 and TRBJ2-3; the D is unclear. The source is a human donor in good health. Some libraries in this study had Jurkat cell RNA spiked in. The CDR3 DNA is TGCGCCAGCAGCGATATCAGCAGTTGGGGCACAGATACGCAGTATTTT. It codes for CASSDISSWGTDTQYF.